Listed here are 23 T cell receptor beta chains from one sample, sequenced in a study of OX40 agonist ivuxolimab in advanced cancers. Data came from immunoSEQ multiplex PCR; TCRdb stores just in-frame clones and leaves some out. There are 50,000 to 70,000 clones in the sample; around four fifths occur only once, and about 3.5% lies in the top ten. The sequences come from CD4+ or CD8+ T cells sorted from blood, collected in a trial of the OX40 agonist ivuxolimab. These receptors originate from an adult with an advanced solid tumor such as melanoma, head and neck, liver or kidney cancer.

This chain joins TRBV7-6 and TRBJ2-1; 13 nucleotides agree with TRBD2. Germline values: CDR1 SGHVS, CDR2 FNYEAQ. The CDR3 extends over 17 amino acids. Losses at the gene ends were 5 bases for V and 1 base for J; bases not matched to a gene: 5. The CDR3 DNA is TGTGCCAGCAGCCTACGGACTAGCGGGGGTTCCTACAATGAGCAGTTCTTC. Translating gives CASSLRTSGGSYNEQFF.

V usage is TRBV7-3 and J usage is TRBJ2-1; D is unclear. V was trimmed by 4 bases and J by 5 bases, leaving 12 bases between them. The CDR3 has 14 amino acids. Germline V CDR1 and CDR2: SGHTA, FQGTGA. CDR3 sequence (DNA): TGTGCCAGCAGCTCGGCGAGAGAGGACAATGAGCAGTTCTTC. Its protein product is CASSSAREDNEQFF.

The CDR3 reads CASRTLTGQYF. The DNA of the CDR3 is TGTGCCAGCAGAACATTAACAGGGCAGTACTTC. This sequence joins TRBV6-5 and TRBJ2-7; the D gene is possibly TRBD1 (5 bases). The CDR3 has 11 amino acids. Trimming pared 6 bases from V and 9 bases from J, leaving 12 bases between. Germline loops: CDR1 MNHEY, CDR2 SVGAGI.

This clone showed up just once. J is TRBJ2-7 and V is TRBV15; D is possibly TRBD2 (5 bases). V was cut by 9 bases and J by 2 bases, with 14 bases left in between. This CDR3 contains 13 residues. CDR1 is LNHNV and CDR2 is YYDKDF in the germline V gene (reference sequence). CDR3 in amino acids: CATTRPGTYEQYF. DNA of the CDR3: TGTGCCACAACTCGGCCCGGGACCTACGAGCAGTACTTC. Using reference TRBV15 and TRBJ2-7 for the parts outside the CDR3, the full variable domain is DAMVIQNPRYQVTQFGKPVTLSCSQTLNHNVMYWYQQKSSQAPKLLFHYYDKDFNNEADTPDNFQSRRPNTSFCFLDIRSPGLGDTAMYLCATTRPGTYEQYFGPGTRLTVT.

The chain joins TRBV11-2 to TRBJ2-3; 14 nucleotides match TRBD2. Germline V gene sequence: CDR1 SGHAT, CDR2 FQNNGV. The J segment lost 2 bases and the V segment lost 2 bases, leaving 6 bases of the junction unmatched. CDR3 size: 18 residues. The CDR3 sequence is CASSLLGLAGANTDTQYF. Here the CDR3 DNA reads TGTGCCAGCAGCTTATTGGGACTAGCGGGAGCGAACACAGATACGCAGTATTTT.

The V call is TRBV11-3, the J call TRBJ2-3; D is unclear. The germline CDR1 and CDR2 sequences are SGHNT and YENEEA. The V end was cut by 4 bases, the J end by 7 bases, with 9 bases between. The CDR3 contains 12 residues. CDR3 in amino acids: CASSSSSNTQYF. The DNA of the CDR3 is TGTGCCAGCAGCTCTTCCTCAAATACGCAGTATTTT. The variable domain in full, with the rest retrieved from reference TRBV11-3 and TRBJ2-3, is EAGVVQSPRYKIIEKKQPVAFWCNPISGHNTLYWYLQNLGQGPELLIRYENEEAVDDSQLPKDRFSAERLKGVDSTLKIQPAELGDSAVYLCASSSSSNTQYFGPGTRLTVL.

The CDR3 DNA follows: TGCGCCAGCAGCTTATCCCAAGGGGATAATGAAAAACTGTTTTTT. As protein: CASSLSQGDNEKLFF. V gene TRBV4-1 combines with J gene TRBJ1-4, with D possibly being TRBD1 (5 bases). Looked up from germline, CDR1 is MGHRA and CDR2 is YSYEKL. Deletions cut 5 bases from V and 4 bases from J, with 14 bases between. The CDR3 loop spans 15 amino acids.

V is TRBV7-9 and J is TRBJ2-2, with 8 bases aligning to TRBD1. Per the germline V gene, CDR1 is SEHNR and CDR2 is FQNEAQ (reference sequence). The CDR3 totals 17 residues. J lost 5 bases, V lost 5 bases, and 13 bases had no gene match. The CDR3 loop is CASSPRGQGPGTGELFF. The CDR3 DNA sequence: TGTGCCAGCAGCCCACGCGGACAGGGTCCGGGGACCGGGGAGCTGTTTTTT. Full variable domain (outside the CDR3, taken from reference TRBV7-9 and TRBJ2-2): DTGVSQNPRHKITKRGQNVTFRCDPISEHNRLYWYRQTLGQGPEFLTYFQNEAQLEKSRLLSDRFSAERPKGSFSTLEIQRTEQGDSAMYLCASSPRGQGPGTGELFFGEGSRLTVL.

The chain joins TRBV9 to TRBJ2-3; 9 bases are shared with TRBD2. Germline-derived CDR1 and CDR2 are SGDLS and YYNGEE. V dropped 5 bases and J dropped 2; count of bases not matched to a gene: 9. The CDR3 is 16 residues long. As DNA, the CDR3 is TGTGCCAGCAGTTACGGGACTAGCTCTTTCACAGATACGCAGTATTTT. This encodes CASSYGTSSFTDTQYF.

The chain couples TRBV5-1 to TRBJ1-4; 8 bases fit TRBD1. CDR1 SGHRS and CDR2 YFSETQ come from the germline V gene. The CDR3 totals 15 residues. Trimming removed 5 bases from V and 8 bases from J; junction bases left unmatched: 11. The CDR3, as DNA: TGCGCCAGCAGACAGTCGACAGGGGATGACGAAAAACTGTTTTTT. Translation gives CASRQSTGDDEKLFF.

The chain has TRBV7-3 and TRBJ2-1; 7 positions agree with TRBD2. Germline V gene data show CDR1 as SGHTA and CDR2 as FQGTGA. The CDR3 totals 15 residues. J lost 6 bases, V lost 4 bases, and 9 bases had no gene match. CDR3 bases: TGTGCCAGCAGCTCATTGGGAGGGCTAGCCAATGAGCAGTTCTTC. Translating gives CASSSLGGLANEQFF.

V is TRBV5-8 and J is TRBJ2-2; TRBD2 is a possible D gene (6 bases). Trimming cost V 5 bases and J 5 bases, with 16 bases left between them. The CDR3 covers 15 residues. Germline CDR1 and CDR2: SGHTS and YDEGEE. CDR3 nucleotide sequence: TGTGCCAGCAGAATGGGGATCGGGGGAACCGGGGAGCTGTTTTTT. Protein sequence: CASRMGIGGTGELFF. The full variable domain, in which reference TRBV5-8 and TRBJ2-2 provide the parts outside the CDR3, is EAGVTQSPTHLIKTRGQQATLRCSPISGHTSVYWYQQALGLGLQFLLWYDEGEERNRGNFPPRFSGRQFPNYSSELNVNALELEDSALYLCASRMGIGGTGELFFGEGSRLTVL.

This sequence joins TRBV7-9 and TRBJ1-4; 7 nucleotides line up with TRBD1. The CDR3 consists of 15 residues. CDR1 and CDR2 from the germline V gene are SEHNR and FQNEAQ (reference sequence). V lost 5 bases and J lost 4; bases outside the gene matches: 7. The CDR3 coding sequence is TGTGCCAGCAGCACTCTCCGGGACAGTAATGAAAAACTGTTTTTT. Translated, it gives CASSTLRDSNEKLFF.

This chain connects TRBV28 to TRBJ2-6, with D possibly matching TRBD2 (5 bases). V was clipped by 4 bases and J by 2 bases, with 12 bases between them. This CDR3 is 16 amino acids long. CDR1 MDHEN and CDR2 SYDVKM come from the germline V gene. The CDR3 loop is CASSSNLAPGANVLTF. For the CDR3, the DNA is TGTGCCAGCAGTTCGAACCTAGCACCTGGGGCCAACGTCCTGACTTTC.

The chain uses TRBV4-3 and TRBJ1-5, with D unresolved. This CDR3 is built from 15 residues. V was cut by 0 bases and J by 5 bases, with 11 bases left in between. Germline CDR1 and CDR2: LGHNA and YSLEER. The CDR3 loop reads CASSQEPGRYQPQHF. Here the CDR3 DNA reads TGCGCCAGCAGCCAAGAACCGGGTAGATATCAGCCCCAGCATTTT.

CDR3 bases: TGCGCCAGCAGCTTGGAGACAGCTTATTACGAGCAGTACTTC. Protein: CASSLETAYYEQYF. V and J are TRBV5-1 and TRBJ2-7; tentative D call: TRBD1 (5 bases). Germline CDR1 SGHRS, CDR2 YFSETQ. This CDR3 contains 14 residues. The germline V and J ends were trimmed by 0 bases and 4 bases, with 11 bases remaining between them.

The V call is TRBV15, the J call TRBJ1-2; D unclear. The CDR3 runs 12 residues. Germline loops: CDR1 LNHNV, CDR2 YYDKDF (reference sequence). V lost 0 bases and J 4 bases, leaving 3 bases between the germline ends. The CDR3 bases are TGTGCCACCAGCAGAGACGGCTATGGCTACACCTTC. This sequence encodes CATSRDGYGYTF.

CDR3 sequence (DNA): TGCGCCAGCAGCCTGACAGTAGGGAGCTACGAGCAGTACTTC. Its translation is CASSLTVGSYEQYF. V usage is TRBV5-1 and J usage is TRBJ2-7; D might be TRBD1 or TRBD2, each matching 5 bases. V shed 4 bases and J shed 3 bases, with 14 bases lying between them. There are 14 residues in the CDR3. Germline V lookup: CDR1 SGHRS, CDR2 YFSETQ. Full variable domain (remainder filled in from reference TRBV5-1 and TRBJ2-7): KAGVTQTPRYLIKTRGQQVTLSCSPISGHRSVSWYQQTPGQGLQFLFEYFSETQRNKGNFPGRFSGRQFSNSRSEMNVSTLELGDSALYLCASSLTVGSYEQYFGPGTRLTVT.

CDR3 nucleotide sequence: TGTGCCAGTAGTACTACAGGGGGCGGTAGCGGCGAGCAGTACTTC. Translation: CASSTTGGGSGEQYF. V and J are TRBV19 and TRBJ2-7; 9 bases are shared with TRBD1. Germline V gene data show CDR1 as LNHDA and CDR2 as SQIVND (reference sequence). This CDR3 is 15 amino acids long. J gave up 6 bases and V 4 bases, and 10 bases lay outside the gene matches.

This clone was counted only a few times. This chain joins TRBV11-2 and TRBJ2-7; D gene ambiguous. The CDR3 covers 12 residues. Germline values: CDR1 SGHAT, CDR2 FQNNGV. Trimming removed 4 bases at V and 3 bases at J, with 7 bases between. CDR3 in amino acids: CASSSGVYEQYF. The CDR3 bases are TGTGCCAGCAGCTCTGGGGTCTACGAGCAGTACTTC.

The CDR3 DNA follows: TGTGCCAGCAGCTCCTCCGGGCTTGGAGAGACCCAGTACTTC. Its translation is CASSSSGLGETQYF. This chain links TRBV5-6 with TRBJ2-5, with no clear D. CDR3 length: 14 residues. The V gene's germline CDR1 is SGHDT and CDR2 YYEEEE. V was clipped by 3 bases and J by 4 bases, with 13 bases between them.

The V gene is TRBV25-1, the J gene TRBJ1-2, with a possible D match to TRBD1 (5 bases). Germline V lookup: CDR1 MGHDK, CDR2 SYGVNS. The CDR3 length is 12 residues. Trimming stripped 6 bases from V and 7 bases from J, with 12 bases between. CDR3 sequence (DNA): TGTGCCAGCAGCCCCGGGACCAGTGGCTACACCTTC. As protein: CASSPGTSGYTF.

V usage is TRBV4-3 and J usage is TRBJ2-1; 9 bases map to TRBD1. The CDR3 sequence is 17 residues long. V was pared by 0 bases and J by 2 bases, with 5 bases of the junction left unmatched. Germline V CDR1 and CDR2: LGHNA, YSLEER. CDR3: CASSQDPGQGAYNEQFF. DNA of the CDR3: TGCGCCAGCAGCCAAGACCCGGGACAGGGTGCCTACAATGAGCAGTTCTTC.